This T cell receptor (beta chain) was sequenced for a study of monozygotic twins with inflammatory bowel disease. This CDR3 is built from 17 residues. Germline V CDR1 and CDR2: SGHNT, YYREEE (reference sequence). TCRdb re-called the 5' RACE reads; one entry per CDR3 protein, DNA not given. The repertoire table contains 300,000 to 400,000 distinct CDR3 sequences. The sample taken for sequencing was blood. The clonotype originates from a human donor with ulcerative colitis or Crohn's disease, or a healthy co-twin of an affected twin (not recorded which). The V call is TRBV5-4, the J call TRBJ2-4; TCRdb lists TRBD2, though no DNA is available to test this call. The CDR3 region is CASSLGLAGGPGNIQYF.